This T cell receptor (beta chain) appears in the sequencing data of a study of T cells after yellow fever vaccination. Findings and caveats of the study: Some clonotypes, a small share, were shared between CD4 and CD8 compartments.

This clonotype was observed a few times. Its antigen is not identified. V lost 4 bases to trimming and J lost 7 bases; unmatched junction nucleotides: 8. There are 16 residues in the CDR3. Germline V gene sequence: CDR1 LGHNA, CDR2 YSLEER. The 5'RACE template-switching step produced TCR cDNA and added a universal primer site and UMIs. From the 5' RACE reads, TCRdb called clonotypes with MiXCR, one entry per CDR3 protein. The repertoire includes hundreds of thousands of distinct CDR3 sequences, about 10% of them detected once, and about 3.7% sits in the top ten. The sample consisted of CD4+ T cells sorted from PBMCs, taken 5 days after the yellow fever booster vaccination. This rearrangement joins TRBV4-3 to TRBJ1-6; 9 bases are shared with TRBD1. The TCR sequence derives from a man aged 18 to 35 who received the YFV17D yellow fever vaccine. Here the CDR3 reads CASSRGDGQGNSPLHF. In DNA form, the CDR3 reads TGCGCCAGCAGCCGGGGGGACGGACAGGGGAATTCACCCCTCCACTTT.